This T cell receptor beta chain appears in the sequencing data of a study of CD8 T cells in ankylosing spondylitis. Study results and caveats: Disease-linked clones proved CD8+ and comparatively uncommon in peripheral blood.

In the case of this clonotype: Antigen: not known.

Preparation of TCR beta libraries was done by quantitative 5'-RACE with molecular barcodes. TCRdb fed the 5' RACE reads into MiXCR, producing one record per CDR3 protein. The sample lists 350,000 or so distinct CDR3 sequences; about 15% were seen once. V lost 2 bases, J lost 5 bases, and 11 bases lay in between. The CDR3 covers 13 residues. Germline V gives CDR1 SGHDT, CDR2 YYEEEE. The sequence was collected from a male donor with ankylosing spondylitis or in good health (not recorded which). The rearrangement links TRBV5-6 to TRBJ2-7; the D is unclear. The sequenced material came from blood, either unsorted or a sorted T cell fraction (not recorded which). CDR3 in amino acids: CASSLFGNHEQYF. The CDR3 region has the DNA TGTGCCAGCAGCTTATTTGGGAACCACGAGCAGTACTTC.